Below, 30 T cell receptor beta chains from the same sample are listed, as sequenced in a study of shared clonotypes between healthy human individuals. Produced via immunoSEQ multiplex PCR; TCRdb's table is partial and in-frame only. The sample yields some 660,000 clones, more than 70% seen once. Sequencing was done on a sample of memory CD4+ T cells sorted from blood. Indicated subset: CD45RA-negative fraction. These receptors all come from a young woman in good health.

Here the CDR3 reads CASFQGEKLFF. The CDR3, as DNA: TGTGCCAGCTTCCAGGGGGAAAAACTGTTTTTT. The gene calls are TRBV7-9 and TRBJ1-4, with a possible D match to TRBD1 (6 bases). Per the germline V gene, CDR1 is SEHNR and CDR2 is FQNEAQ (reference sequence). Trimming removed 8 bases from V and 8 bases from J, with 9 bases in between. The CDR3 covers 11 residues.

V usage is TRBV7-2 and J usage is TRBJ2-1, with 15 bases identical to TRBD2. There are 16 residues in the CDR3. The V gene's germline CDR1 is SGHTA and CDR2 FQGNSA. V was clipped by 0 bases and J by 10 bases; unmatched bases: 4. The CDR3: CASSLAFGLAGGEQFF. DNA for the CDR3: TGTGCCAGCAGCTTAGCTTTCGGACTAGCGGGAGGGGAGCAGTTCTTC.

Only a few counts were recorded for this clone. This chain joins TRBV6-1 and TRBJ1-1, with 7 bases matching TRBD1. The V and J ends lost 4 bases and 4 bases, in that order; junction bases with no gene match: 3. The CDR3 has 13 residues. CDR1 is MNHNS and CDR2 is SASEGT in the germline V gene. The CDR3 reads CASSVGGITEAFF. The CDR3 bases are TGTGCCAGCAGTGTAGGGGGCATCACTGAAGCTTTCTTT.

The V gene is TRBV28, the J gene TRBJ1-3, with TRBD1 identical over 9 bases. With V trimmed by 6 bases and J by 3 bases, 9 bases remained unmatched. CDR1 and CDR2 from the germline V gene are MDHEN and SYDVKM. This CDR3 comprises 16 residues. The CDR3 sequence: CASSSTGGANGNTIYF. In DNA, the CDR3 is TGTGCCAGCAGCTCCACAGGGGGCGCCAATGGAAACACCATATATTTT.

This clone was observed a handful of times. This rearrangement joins TRBV5-1 to TRBJ2-3; 8 bases map to TRBD1. Trimming took 5 bases from V and 0 from J; bases not matched to a gene: 2. This CDR3 is 14 amino acids long. Germline assignment: CDR1 SGHRS and CDR2 YFSETQ. DNA of the CDR3: TGCGCCAGCAGAGGGACAGGTAGCACAGATACGCAGTATTTT. This sequence encodes CASRGTGSTDTQYF.

This clone was seen more than once but under ten times. This chain links TRBV19 with TRBJ1-2; tentative D call: TRBD1 (5 bases). The CDR3 has 14 residues. V dropped 5 bases and J dropped 6 bases, with 16 bases sitting between them. The V gene's germline CDR1 is LNHDA and CDR2 SQIVND (reference sequence). CDR3 bases: TGTGCCAGTAGTTCCCAGGGTCGGGGGAATGGCTACACCTTC. It is translated as CASSSQGRGNGYTF.

The chain uses TRBV5-4 and TRBJ2-7; TRBD1 matches at 9 bases. Germline CDR1 SGHNT, CDR2 YYREEE (reference sequence). The CDR3 length is 17 residues. Germline trimming cut 0 bases from V and 6 bases from J; bases unmatched to any gene: 13. CDR3 coding DNA: TGTGCCAGCAGCTTGGCGCCCGGACAGGGGAATGCGGTCGAGCAGTACTTC. Amino acid sequence: CASSLAPGQGNAVEQYF.

Comments on this clone: The same CDR3 arises from other DNA sequences in this sample as well. This chain uses TRBV5-1 with TRBJ1-4, with D hard to call. Per the germline V gene, CDR1 is SGHRS and CDR2 is YFSETQ. With 3 bases removed from V and 4 bases from J, the gap between germline ends came to 10 bases. The CDR3 loop spans 14 amino acids. The CDR3 protein is CASSSTGDNEKLFF. CDR3 DNA sequence: TGCGCCAGCAGCTCCACCGGGGATAATGAAAAACTGTTTTTT.

The genes are TRBV5-1 and TRBJ1-5; TRBD1 might be the D (5 bases). V lost 3 bases to trimming and J lost 6 bases, with 16 bases between them. This CDR3 is 15 amino acids long. CDR1 and CDR2 from the germline V gene are SGHRS and YFSETQ. The CDR3 here is CASSSRPNGGQPQHF. The CDR3 DNA is TGCGCCAGCAGCTCCCGGCCAAATGGGGGTCAGCCCCAGCATTTT.

Comment on this clone: Distinct nucleotide sequences in the sample also encode this CDR3. This chain uses TRBV5-1 with TRBJ1-1; 9 nucleotides match TRBD1. The CDR3 extends over 14 amino acids. Unmatched junction bases numbered 1, after V lost 0 bases and J lost 4 bases. Germline V gene sequence: CDR1 SGHRS, CDR2 YFSETQ. CDR3 sequence reads: CASSLVDRGTEAFF. The CDR3 DNA reads TGCGCCAGCAGCTTGGTGGACAGGGGCACTGAAGCTTTCTTT.

The V and J genes are TRBV10-1 and TRBJ1-1, with D perhaps matching TRBD1 (5 bases). The CDR3 is 13 residues long. Trimming left V 4 bases short and J 5 bases short, with 11 bases between. Germline CDR1 reads WNHNN; CDR2 reads SYGVQD (reference sequence). The chain's CDR3 is CASSVGEGTEAFF. In DNA form, the CDR3 reads TGCGCCAGCAGTGTTGGGGAGGGGACTGAAGCTTTCTTT.

This rearrangement joins TRBV2 to TRBJ1-5; unclear D gene. The CDR3 spans 13 residues. In germline, CDR1 is SNHLY, CDR2 FYNNEI. V lost 1 base, J lost 6 bases, and 7 bases lay in between. The CDR3 nucleotides are TGTGCCAGCAGTGAAGAGGGATTTCAGCCCCAGCATTTT. As protein: CASSEEGFQPQHF.

V usage is TRBV19 and J usage is TRBJ2-2, with TRBD1 as a possible D gene (6 bases). V was clipped by 4 bases and J by 4 bases, with 13 bases between them. Looked up from germline, CDR1 is LNHDA and CDR2 is SQIVND (reference sequence). The CDR3 length is 15 residues. The CDR3 reads CASSTNRVSTGELFF. In nucleotides, the CDR3 is TGTGCCAGTAGTACCAACAGGGTATCCACCGGGGAGCTGTTTTTT.

V is TRBV19 and J is TRBJ2-2, with TRBD1 identical over 8 bases. The CDR3 sequence is 15 residues long. Looked up from germline, CDR1 is LNHDA and CDR2 is SQIVND (reference sequence). The junction had 3 bases not matched to a gene; V was cut back by 4 bases and J by 2 bases. The CDR3 DNA reads TGTGCCAGTAGTAGAGGACAGGGAAACACCGGGGAGCTGTTTTTT. Translation gives CASSRGQGNTGELFF.

The chain is built from TRBV18 and TRBJ2-2; 9 nucleotides agree with TRBD1. J lost 1 base, V lost 0 bases, and 0 bases had no gene match. Germline CDR1 reads KGHSH; CDR2 reads LQKENI. The CDR3 length is 16 residues. The DNA for the CDR3 is TGTGCCAGCTCACCACCGGACAGGGGGAACACCGGGGAGCTGTTTTTT. This codes for CASSPPDRGNTGELFF. Supplemented by reference TRBV18 and TRBJ2-2, the full variable domain reads NAGVMQNPRHLVRRRGQEARLRCSPMKGHSHVYWYRQLPEEGLKFMVYLQKENIIDESGMPKERFSAEFPKEGPSILRIQQVVRGDSAAYFCASSPPDRGNTGELFFGEGSRLTVL.

The J gene is TRBJ2-7, the V gene TRBV11-2; 7 nucleotides line up with TRBD1. CDR1 and CDR2 (germline): SGHAT, FQNNGV. V gave up 2 bases and J gave up 4 bases; unmatched junction bases: 5. This CDR3 is 14 amino acids long. CDR3 in amino acids: CASSLLGGSYEQYF. The CDR3, as DNA: TGTGCCAGCAGCTTATTAGGGGGCTCGTACGAGCAGTACTTC.

This clone has just a few counts. The V and J genes are TRBV11-2 and TRBJ2-7, with 7 bases that match TRBD2. Per the germline V gene, CDR1 is SGHAT and CDR2 is FQNNGV. The junction had 6 bases not matched to a gene; V was cut back by 6 bases and J by 4 bases. CDR3 length: 13 amino acids. Here the CDR3 reads CASSLNGGYEQYF. As DNA, the CDR3 is TGTGCCAGCAGTCTCAACGGGGGGTACGAGCAGTACTTC. The full variable domain, completed using reference TRBV11-2 and TRBJ2-7, is EAGVAQSPRYKIIEKRQSVAFWCNPISGHATLYWYQQILGQGPKLLIQFQNNGVVDDSQLPKDRFSAERLKGVDSTLKIQPAKLEDSAVYLCASSLNGGYEQYFGPGTRLTVT.

This chain joins TRBV11-2 and TRBJ2-1; 7 bases agree with TRBD2. The V gene's germline CDR1 is SGHAT and CDR2 FQNNGV. The CDR3 is 16 residues long. V gave up 4 bases and J gave up 2 bases; unmatched junction bases: 8. CDR3 loop: CASSSRRELPYNEQFF. CDR3 bases: TGTGCCAGCAGCTCAAGGCGGGAGTTGCCCTACAATGAGCAGTTCTTC.

The genes are TRBV7-9 and TRBJ2-3; 7 bases fit TRBD2. CDR3 length: 14 amino acids. CDR1 SEHNR and CDR2 FQNEAQ come from the germline V gene (reference sequence). Germline trimming cut 9 bases from V and 5 bases from J; bases unmatched to any gene: 11. The CDR3 is CASRGRAAKDTQYF. The CDR3 nucleotides read TGTGCCAGTAGAGGGAGGGCCGCGAAAGATACGCAGTATTTT.

This clone was observed a few times. The chain uses TRBV25-1 and TRBJ1-1; D perhaps matches TRBD1 (5 bases). The germline V gene has CDR1 MGHDK and CDR2 SYGVNS. The CDR3 runs 14 residues. Trimming shortened V by 5 bases and J by 3 bases, and 13 bases separated the two germline ends. CDR3 in DNA: TGTGCCAGCAGTCCCCACTGGGGGGACACTGAAGCTTTCTTT. It translates to CASSPHWGDTEAFF. Full variable domain (remainder filled in from reference TRBV25-1 and TRBJ1-1): EADIYQTPRYLVIGTGKKITLECSQTMGHDKMYWYQQDPGMELHLIHYSYGVNSTEKGDLSSESTVSRIRTEHFPLTLESARPSHTSQYLCASSPHWGDTEAFFGQGTRLTVV.

Note on this clone: This specimen includes other DNA sequences encoding the same CDR3. The rearrangement joins TRBV7-8 to TRBJ2-7; D is ambiguous. Trimming took 1 base from V and 2 from J, leaving 9 bases between them. The CDR3 contains 14 residues. CDR1 is SGHVS and CDR2 is FQNEAQ in the germline V gene. CDR3 sequence (DNA): TGTGCCAGCAGCTTAGTGCTGGGCCCCTACGAGCAGTACTTC. Translating it yields CASSLVLGPYEQYF.

This clone was picked up a small number of times. CDR3 in DNA: TGCGCCAGCAGCGCCGGGACCCCAATCGATGAGCAGTTCTTC. This gives the protein CASSAGTPIDEQFF. The chain is built from TRBV5-1 and TRBJ2-1; D may match TRBD1 or TRBD2 (5 bases each). V dropped 4 bases and J dropped 8 bases, with 16 bases sitting between them. The CDR3 has 14 residues. The germline CDR1 and CDR2 sequences are SGHRS and YFSETQ.

The genes are TRBV5-1 and TRBJ2-3; tentative D call: TRBD1 (5 bases). Germline CDR1 and CDR2: SGHRS and YFSETQ. The CDR3 totals 15 residues. V lost 1 base and J lost 5, with 14 bases in between. The CDR3, as DNA: TGCGCCAGCAGCTTGAGGGGTTTTGGTGGAGATACGCAGTATTTT. Protein sequence: CASSLRGFGGDTQYF.

This clone has more than one count but fewer than ten. The V and J genes are TRBV4-1 and TRBJ2-5, with 13 bases lining up with TRBD2. The trim removed 4 bases at V and 2 bases at J, leaving 10 bases unmatched. This CDR3 comprises 18 residues. Germline CDR1 reads MGHRA; CDR2 reads YSYEKL. The CDR3 protein is CASSPRGGLAGLQETQYF. CDR3 in DNA: TGCGCCAGCAGCCCCAGGGGGGGACTAGCGGGATTGCAAGAGACCCAGTACTTC.

This clone turned up a few times. As DNA, the CDR3 is TGTGCCAGCAGCGCGGACAGGGGTGAGACTGAAGCTTTCTTT. Its translation: CASSADRGETEAFF. This chain joins TRBV11-2 and TRBJ1-1, with 9 bases fitting TRBD1. V lost 5 bases, J lost 5 bases, and 6 bases stayed unmatched. The CDR3 runs 14 residues. Looked up from germline, CDR1 is SGHAT and CDR2 is FQNNGV.

The CDR3 loop reads CASSSPGSAAYEQYF. CDR3 coding DNA: TGTGCCAGCAGTTCGCCGGGTAGCGCAGCCTACGAGCAGTACTTC. The chain has TRBV6-5 and TRBJ2-7, with a possible D match to TRBD2 (5 bases). Germline CDR1 reads MNHEY; CDR2 reads SVGAGI. Deletions cut 4 bases from V and 2 bases from J, with 15 bases between. The CDR3 is 15 amino acids.

This chain links TRBV7-6 with TRBJ2-3, with D unclear. The germline V and J ends were trimmed by 5 bases and 2 bases, with 11 bases remaining between them. The CDR3 extends over 14 amino acids. Germline V gene lookup returns CDR1 SGHVS and CDR2 FNYEAQ. CDR3 in amino acids: CASSAVQHTDTQYF. CDR3 DNA sequence: TGTGCCAGCAGCGCTGTCCAACACACAGATACGCAGTATTTT.

The chain links TRBV15 to TRBJ2-7, with a possible D match to TRBD2 (6 bases). CDR3 length: 15 amino acids. Trimming pared 3 bases from V and 2 bases from J, leaving 14 bases between. Germline V gives CDR1 LNHNV, CDR2 YYDKDF (reference sequence). CDR3 DNA sequence: TGTGCCACCAGCAGTTCGTTCGGAGGGACCTACGAGCAGTACTTC. Translating gives CATSSSFGGTYEQYF.

The chain links TRBV28 to TRBJ1-3; no clear D gene. Germline V gives CDR1 MDHEN, CDR2 SYDVKM. V was shortened by 7 bases and J by 0 bases, with 13 bases between the two germline ends. CDR3 length: 15 residues. This CDR3 is CASTRLGSSGNTIYF. The CDR3 nucleotides read TGTGCCAGCACGCGCCTAGGGAGCTCTGGAAACACCATATATTTT.

This chain links TRBV10-3 with TRBJ2-7; TRBD2 matches at 11 bases. This CDR3 is built from 17 residues. With 0 bases clipped from V and 0 bases from J, the junction kept 4 bases outside the gene matches. Germline loops: CDR1 ENHRY, CDR2 SYGVKD. The CDR3 spells CAISESGLAGSSYEQYF. The CDR3 DNA reads TGTGCCATCAGTGAGTCTGGACTAGCGGGTAGCTCCTACGAGCAGTACTTC.